Sequencing of this TCR beta chain was carried out in a study of cytomegalovirus exposure and HLA in healthy donors. Primers: 60 Vbeta forward and 13 Jbeta reverse. The assay was immunoSEQ multiplex PCR, and TCRdb's table has in-frame clones only and misses some. The top ten hold 1.4% of the sample, which has around 170,000 clones, over 70% seen once. The germline V and J ends were trimmed by 2 bases and 0 bases, with 2 bases remaining between them. The CDR3 sequence is 13 residues long. The germline gives CDR1 KGHSH, CDR2 LQKENI. Material for sequencing was PBMCs. The chain recombines TRBV18 with TRBJ1-3; unclear D gene. The TCR sequence derives from a young man in good health and CMV-seronegative. Written as DNA, the CDR3 is TGTGCCAGCTCACCATACTCTGGAAACACCATATATTTT. This encodes CASSPYSGNTIYF.